This entry features one T cell receptor beta chain sequence. The target antigen is unknown. The naive CD8 fraction comprised CD45RO-negative cells positively selected for CCR7 and excluded terminally differentiated effector memory CD45RA+ cells. The V end lost 5 bases, the J end lost 6 bases, and 11 bases lay between the germline ends. The CDR3 consists of 13 residues. The V gene's germline CDR1 is SGHAT and CDR2 FQNNGV. The data were obtained in a study of shared clonotypes between healthy human individuals. Assay: immunoSEQ multiplex PCR; the TCRdb copy retains only in-frame clones and omits some. The sample contains approximately 600,000 clones, approximately 95% of which appear only once. General observations from the study: Despite large depth, rarefaction showed incomplete sorted-subset sequencing.

Input material: naive CD8+ T cells sorted from blood. This clonotype was sampled from a woman in her 30s in good health. The chain employs TRBV11-2 and TRBJ2-1, with D uncertain. The CDR3 reads CASSPPSGNEQFF. The CDR3 nucleotides read TGTGCCAGCAGCCCTCCGTCAGGCAATGAGCAGTTCTTC.